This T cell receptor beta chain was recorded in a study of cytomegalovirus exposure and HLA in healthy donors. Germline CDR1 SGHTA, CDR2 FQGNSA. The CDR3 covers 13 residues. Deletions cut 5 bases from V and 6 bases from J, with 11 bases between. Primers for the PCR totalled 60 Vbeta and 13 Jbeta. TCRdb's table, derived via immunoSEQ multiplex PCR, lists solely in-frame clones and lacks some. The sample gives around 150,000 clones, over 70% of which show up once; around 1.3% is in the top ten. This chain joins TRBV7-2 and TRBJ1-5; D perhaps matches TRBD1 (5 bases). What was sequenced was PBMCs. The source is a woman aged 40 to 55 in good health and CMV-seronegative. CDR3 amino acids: CASSPRRVQPQHF. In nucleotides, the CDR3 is TGTGCCAGCAGCCCCCGCAGGGTTCAGCCCCAGCATTTT.